A selection of T cell receptor beta chains follows, all from one sample in a study of T cells in Graves' hyperthyroidism and ophthalmopathy. TCRdb recomputed calls from the multiplex PCR reads with MiXCR, one row per CDR3 protein. Here the sample spans almost 250,000 distinct CDR3 sequences, approximately 23% being singletons. Sample: blood. The origin of the receptors is a woman in her 40s with Graves' ophthalmopathy. The CDR3 runs from the conserved cysteine through the conserved F or W. A D gene is named only where the DNA matches it firmly. The listing skips clone size in some rows; elsewhere it reads once, few, many or a size class.

v_call: TRBV11-3
clone_size: .
j_call: TRBJ1-1
d_call: .
cdr3_nt: TGTGCCAGCAGCTTAGGAATATTATCGGACATCTGGACGATGAACACTGAAGCTTTCTTT
cdr3_aa: CASSLGILSDIWTMNTEAFF

v_call: TRBV11-2
clone_size: .
j_call: TRBJ2-1
d_call: TRBD2
cdr3_nt: TGTGCCAGCAGCAAGACTAGCGGGAGCTCCTACAATGAGCAGTTCTTC
cdr3_aa: CASSKTSGSSYNEQFF

v_call: TRBV6-5
clone_size: many
j_call: TRBJ2-5
d_call: TRBD2
cdr3_nt: TGTGCCAGCAGTACAGTGGCTAGCGGGAGTCGAGAGACCCAGTACTTC
cdr3_aa: CASSTVASGSRETQYF

v_call: TRBV30
clone_size: many
j_call: TRBJ2-6
d_call: .
cdr3_nt: TGTGCCTGGTCGACACGCAGCTCTGGGGCCAACGTCCTGACTTTC
cdr3_aa: CAWSTRSSGANVLTF

v_call: TRBV12-3/TRBV12-4
clone_size: .
j_call: TRBJ1-5
d_call: .
cdr3_nt: TGTGCCAGCAGTGGGGGGGGGGGCAGCAATCAGCCCCAGCATTTT
cdr3_aa: CASSGGGGSNQPQHF

v_call: TRBV5-1
clone_size: .
j_call: TRBJ2-7
d_call: TRBD2
cdr3_nt: TGCGCCAGCAGCGGGACTAGCTCCCACGAGCAGTACTTC
cdr3_aa: CASSGTSSHEQYF

v_call: TRBV11-1
clone_size: many
j_call: TRBJ2-7
d_call: TRBD2
cdr3_nt: TGTGCCAGCAGCTTTGGGACTAGCGTCCACCACGAGCAGTACTTC
cdr3_aa: CASSFGTSVHHEQYF

v_call: TRBV9
clone_size: .
j_call: TRBJ2-2
d_call: .
cdr3_nt: TGTGCCAGCAGCTCCCGCCAGGGGGGAGTTAACACCGGGGAGCTGTTTTTT
cdr3_aa: CASSSRQGGVNTGELFF

v_call: TRBV5-1
clone_size: .
j_call: TRBJ1-1
d_call: TRBD1
cdr3_nt: TGCGCCAGCAGCTTGCGGGGACAGGGCACTGAAGCTTTCTTT
cdr3_aa: CASSLRGQGTEAFF

v_call: TRBV10-3
clone_size: many
j_call: TRBJ2-5
d_call: .
cdr3_nt: TGTGCCATCGGGGCGGAGGGGACCCAGTACTTC
cdr3_aa: CAIGAEGTQYF

v_call: TRBV11-2
clone_size: many
j_call: TRBJ2-4
d_call: .
cdr3_nt: TGTGCCAGCAGCTCCGAACCCGGGACGTCACTTCAGTACTTC
cdr3_aa: CASSSEPGTSLQYF

v_call: TRBV25-1
clone_size: many
j_call: TRBJ2-5
d_call: TRBD1
cdr3_nt: TGTGCCAGCAGCCTCAGCAGGGGGCCAGAGACCCAGTACTTC
cdr3_aa: CASSLSRGPETQYF

v_call: TRBV3-1
clone_size: few
j_call: TRBJ2-4
d_call: .
cdr3_nt: TGTGCCAGCAGCCAAGGGGGGACAAGCAAAAACATTCAGTACTTC
cdr3_aa: CASSQGGTSKNIQYF

v_call: TRBV7-6
clone_size: many
j_call: TRBJ2-7
d_call: .
cdr3_nt: TGTGCCAGCAGCATAGGGGACTGGGGCTACGAGCAGTACTTC
cdr3_aa: CASSIGDWGYEQYF

v_call: TRBV20-1
clone_size: .
j_call: TRBJ1-1
d_call: .
cdr3_nt: TGCATTGCTAGACTACCCCCCGCTTACTTT
cdr3_aa: CIARLPPAYF

v_call: TRBV10-3
clone_size: .
j_call: TRBJ2-5
d_call: TRBD1
cdr3_nt: TGTGCCATCAGAAAAGGACAGGGTTGGACAGAGACCCAGTACTTC
cdr3_aa: CAIRKGQGWTETQYF

v_call: TRBV7-6
clone_size: many
j_call: TRBJ2-5
d_call: .
cdr3_nt: TGTGCCAGCAGCCTACAACAAGAGACCCAGTACTTC
cdr3_aa: CASSLQQETQYF

v_call: TRBV15
clone_size: many
j_call: TRBJ2-5
d_call: .
cdr3_nt: TGTGCCACCAGCAGAGATCCCCCGGGCTTAACGGAAGAGACCCAGTACTTC
cdr3_aa: CATSRDPPGLTEETQYF

v_call: TRBV19
clone_size: many
j_call: TRBJ1-5
d_call: .
cdr3_nt: TGTGCCAGTAGTCAGTCTTCGGGAAACAATCAGCCCCAGCATTTT
cdr3_aa: CASSQSSGNNQPQHF

v_call: TRBV6-5
clone_size: many
j_call: TRBJ1-1
d_call: .
cdr3_nt: TGTGCCAGCAGTTATGGGCAGGGAAGTATCGGCACTGAAGCTTTCTTT
cdr3_aa: CASSYGQGSIGTEAFF

v_call: TRBV6-1
clone_size: many
j_call: TRBJ1-1
d_call: .
cdr3_nt: TGTGCCAGCAGTGCGGGAGGGCAGACTGAAGCTTTCTTT
cdr3_aa: CASSAGGQTEAFF

v_call: TRBV7-2
clone_size: many
j_call: TRBJ2-5
d_call: TRBD1
cdr3_nt: TGTGCCAGCAGTTTAAACAGGGGAGAAGAGACCCAGTACTTC
cdr3_aa: CASSLNRGEETQYF

v_call: TRBV2
clone_size: many
j_call: TRBJ2-2
d_call: TRBD2
cdr3_nt: TGTGCCAGAGGGGAGGGTGCGAACACCGGGGAGCTGTTTTTT
cdr3_aa: CARGEGANTGELFF

v_call: TRBV12-5
clone_size: once
j_call: TRBJ2-7
d_call: .
cdr3_nt: TGTGCTAGTGGTTTGGGACCATCGTACGAGCAGTACTTC
cdr3_aa: CASGLGPSYEQYF

v_call: TRBV20-1
clone_size: once
j_call: TRBJ2-2
d_call: .
cdr3_nt: TGCAGTGCTTCAGGGGACCACACCGGGGAGCTGTTTTTT
cdr3_aa: CSASGDHTGELFF

v_call: TRBV19
clone_size: many
j_call: TRBJ1-1
d_call: .
cdr3_nt: TGTGCCAGTAGTATTCAGGGGAAGACTGAAGCTTTCTTT
cdr3_aa: CASSIQGKTEAFF